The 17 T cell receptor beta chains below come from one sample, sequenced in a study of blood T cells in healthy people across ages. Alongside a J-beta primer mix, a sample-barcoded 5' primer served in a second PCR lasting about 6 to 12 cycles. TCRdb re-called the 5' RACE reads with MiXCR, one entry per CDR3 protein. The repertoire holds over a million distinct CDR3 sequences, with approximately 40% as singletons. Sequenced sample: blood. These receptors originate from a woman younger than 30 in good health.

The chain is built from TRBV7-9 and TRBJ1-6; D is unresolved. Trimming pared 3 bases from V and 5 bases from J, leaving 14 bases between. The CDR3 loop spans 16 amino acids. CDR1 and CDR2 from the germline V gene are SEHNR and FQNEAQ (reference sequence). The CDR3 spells CASSFLGFEDNSPLHF. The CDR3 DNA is TGTGCCAGCAGCTTTTTAGGGTTCGAGGATAATTCACCCCTCCACTTT.

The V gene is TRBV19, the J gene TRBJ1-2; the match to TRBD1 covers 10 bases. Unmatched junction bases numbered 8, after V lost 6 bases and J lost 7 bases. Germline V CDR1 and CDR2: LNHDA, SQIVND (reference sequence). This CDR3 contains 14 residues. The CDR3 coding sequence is TGTGCCAGTAGGGCCGGGACAGGGGATAGTGGCTACACCTTC. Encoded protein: CASRAGTGDSGYTF.

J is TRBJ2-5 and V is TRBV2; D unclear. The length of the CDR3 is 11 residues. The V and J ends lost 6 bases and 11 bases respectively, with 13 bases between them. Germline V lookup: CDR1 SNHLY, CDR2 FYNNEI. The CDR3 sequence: CASSRHNEQYF. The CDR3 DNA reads TGTGCCAGCAGCCGACACAATGAGCAGTACTTC.

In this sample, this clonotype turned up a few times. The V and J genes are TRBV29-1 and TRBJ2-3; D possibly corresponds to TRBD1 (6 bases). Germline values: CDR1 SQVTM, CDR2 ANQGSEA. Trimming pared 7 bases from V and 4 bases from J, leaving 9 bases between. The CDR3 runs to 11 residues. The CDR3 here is CSAHRADTQYF. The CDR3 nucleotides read TGCAGCGCACACAGGGCAGATACGCAGTATTTT.

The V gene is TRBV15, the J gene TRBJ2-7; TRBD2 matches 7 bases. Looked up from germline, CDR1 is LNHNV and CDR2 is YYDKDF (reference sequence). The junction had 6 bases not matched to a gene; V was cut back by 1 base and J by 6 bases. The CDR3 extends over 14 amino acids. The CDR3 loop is CATSRGLAGSEQYF. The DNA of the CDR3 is TGTGCCACCAGCAGAGGACTAGCAGGGAGCGAGCAGTACTTC. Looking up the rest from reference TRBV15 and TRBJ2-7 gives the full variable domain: DAMVIQNPRYQVTQFGKPVTLSCSQTLNHNVMYWYQQKSSQAPKLLFHYYDKDFNNEADTPDNFQSRRPNTSFCFLDIRSPGLGDTAMYLCATSRGLAGSEQYFGPGTRLTVT.

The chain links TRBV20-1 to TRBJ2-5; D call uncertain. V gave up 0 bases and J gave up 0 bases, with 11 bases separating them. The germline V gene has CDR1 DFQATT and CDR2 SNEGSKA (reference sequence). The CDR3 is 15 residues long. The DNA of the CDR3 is TGCAGTGCTAGAGATGGCGGAGTTTACCAAGAGACCCAGTACTTC. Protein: CSARDGGVYQETQYF.

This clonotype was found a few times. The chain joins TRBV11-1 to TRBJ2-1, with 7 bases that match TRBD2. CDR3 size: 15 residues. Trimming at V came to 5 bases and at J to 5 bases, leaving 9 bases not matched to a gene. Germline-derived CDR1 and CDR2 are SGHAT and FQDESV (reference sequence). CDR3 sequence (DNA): TGTGCCAGCAGCGCTCCTTCAGCGGGGAACAATGAGCAGTTCTTC. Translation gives CASSAPSAGNNEQFF.

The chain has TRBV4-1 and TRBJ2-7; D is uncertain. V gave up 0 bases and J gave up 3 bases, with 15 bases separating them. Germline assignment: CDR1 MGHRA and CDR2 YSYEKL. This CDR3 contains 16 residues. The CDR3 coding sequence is TGCGCCAGCAGCCAAGAACCCCCCGGGTTGGTCTACGAGCAGTACTTC. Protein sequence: CASSQEPPGLVYEQYF.

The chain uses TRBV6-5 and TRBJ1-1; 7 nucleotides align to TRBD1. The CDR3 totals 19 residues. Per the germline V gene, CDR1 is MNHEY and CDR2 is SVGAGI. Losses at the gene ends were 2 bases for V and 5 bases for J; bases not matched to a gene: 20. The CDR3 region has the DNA TGTGCCAGCAGTTACACACCATTCACAGGGGAGGGTTTGTCGACTGAAGCTTTCTTT. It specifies CASSYTPFTGEGLSTEAFF.

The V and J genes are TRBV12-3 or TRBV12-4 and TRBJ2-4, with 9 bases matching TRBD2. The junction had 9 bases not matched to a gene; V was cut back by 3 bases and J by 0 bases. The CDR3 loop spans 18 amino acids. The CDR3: CASSFGLAGNIAKNIQYF. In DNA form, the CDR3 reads TGTGCCAGCAGTTTTGGTCTAGCGGGGAATATAGCCAAAAACATTCAGTACTTC.

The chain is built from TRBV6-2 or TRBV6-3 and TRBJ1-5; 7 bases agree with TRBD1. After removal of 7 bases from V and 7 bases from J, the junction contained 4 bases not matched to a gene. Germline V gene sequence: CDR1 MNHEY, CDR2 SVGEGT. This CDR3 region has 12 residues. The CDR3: CASNRGEQPQHF. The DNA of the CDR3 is TGTGCCAGCAACAGGGGTGAACAGCCCCAGCATTTT.

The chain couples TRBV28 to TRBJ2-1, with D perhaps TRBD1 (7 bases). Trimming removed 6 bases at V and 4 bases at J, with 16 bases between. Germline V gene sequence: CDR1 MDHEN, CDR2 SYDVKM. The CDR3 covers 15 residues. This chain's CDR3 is CASRQQGRSYNEQFF. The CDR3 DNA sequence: TGTGCCAGCAGACAACAGGGGAGGTCGTACAATGAGCAGTTCTTC.

The CDR3 DNA sequence: TGTGCCAGCAGGGGGGACAGGGGGCCGTATGGCTACACCTTC. As protein: CASRGDRGPYGYTF. The chain recombines TRBV12-3 or TRBV12-4 with TRBJ1-2; 12 bases fit TRBD1. V was clipped by 6 bases and J by 5 bases; unmatched bases: 4. This CDR3 spans 14 amino acids.

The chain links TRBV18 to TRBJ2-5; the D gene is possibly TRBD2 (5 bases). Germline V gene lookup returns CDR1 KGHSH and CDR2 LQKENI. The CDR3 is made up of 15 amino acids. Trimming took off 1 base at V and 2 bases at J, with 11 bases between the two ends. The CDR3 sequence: CASSPHPREQETQYF. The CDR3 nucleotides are TGTGCCAGCTCACCACACCCGAGGGAGCAAGAGACCCAGTACTTC.

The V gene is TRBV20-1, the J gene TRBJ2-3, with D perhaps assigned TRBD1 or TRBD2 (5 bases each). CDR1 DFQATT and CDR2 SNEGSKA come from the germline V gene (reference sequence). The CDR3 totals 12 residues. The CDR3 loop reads CSGKRDPDTQYF. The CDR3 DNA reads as TGCAGCGGCAAAAGGGACCCAGATACGCAGTATTTT.

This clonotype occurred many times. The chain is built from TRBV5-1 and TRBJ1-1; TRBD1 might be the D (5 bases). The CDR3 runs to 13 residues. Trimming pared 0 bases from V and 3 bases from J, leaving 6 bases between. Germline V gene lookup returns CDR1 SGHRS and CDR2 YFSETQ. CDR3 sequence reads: CASSLVGDTEAFF. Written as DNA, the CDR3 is TGCGCCAGCAGCTTGGTAGGGGACACTGAAGCTTTCTTT.

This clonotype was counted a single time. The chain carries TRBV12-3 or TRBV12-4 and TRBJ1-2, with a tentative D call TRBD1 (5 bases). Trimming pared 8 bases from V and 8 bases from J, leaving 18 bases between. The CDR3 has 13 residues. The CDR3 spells CASSAGAPVGYTF. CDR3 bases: TGTGCCAGCTCAGCCGGGGCGCCGGTGGGCTACACCTTC.